The present T cell receptor beta chain was sequenced within a study of cytotoxic CD8 clonotypes in ibrutinib-treated CLL. General study results and limits: Patients showed higher baseline clonality than age-matched healthy donors, and it tracked circulating CD8+ T-cell counts. Samples were collected at differing times from sustained-remission and progressing patients. Whereas clonality rose at ibrutinib response, it declined toward baseline at progression.

As regards this clone: Its antigen is still unknown.

Target depth was 1 in 200,000 to 1 in 1 million T cells, about 10x per clonotype. TCRdb keeps only in-frame clones here, not all; method: immunoSEQ multiplex PCR. The table lists about 160,000 clones, 70% to 90% of them singletons. Germline CDR1 and CDR2: MNHNS and SASEGT. The CDR3 spans 14 residues. Trimming shortened V by 7 bases and J by 4 bases, and 13 bases separated the two germline ends. This clonotype was obtained from a human donor with chronic lymphocytic leukemia. V and J are TRBV6-1 and TRBJ1-4, with TRBD1 as a possible D gene (5 bases). The input for sequencing was PBMCs, taken at disease progression, from a patient treated with ibrutinib. CDR3 sequence reads: CASKLARVNEKLFF. The CDR3 DNA follows: TGTGCCAGCAAATTAGCCAGGGTTAATGAAAAACTGTTTTTT.